A single TCR beta chain is shown here with its context. What it binds is not known. V lost 4 bases and J 8 bases, leaving 13 bases between the germline ends. The CDR3 consists of 14 residues. Germline V CDR1 and CDR2: SGHRS, YFSETQ. Original processing methods: Filtering differed for immunoSEQ, which gave only junction sequences without quality scores. Generated by immunoSEQ multiplex PCR, the TCRdb table keeps only in-frame clones and is missing some. V and J calls and clone size are as listed in that table; D and trimming were resolved from the DNA. The table shows 2.5 million or so clones, with 90% to 95% occurring only once. Into CD45RA+ naive and CD45RA-negative memory subsets, the CD4+ cells were split. These data originate in a study of shared clonotypes between healthy human individuals. Study results and limitations: Blood was the only sampled material, and tissue repertoires likely differ. Inspection by rarefaction showed sorted-subset sequencing to be incomplete despite large depth.

The rearrangement uses TRBV5-1 and TRBJ2-6, with a possible D match to TRBD1 (6 bases). The material sequenced was naive CD4+ T cells sorted from blood. The subset: CD45RA+ positively selected. The sequence was obtained from a young man in good health. The CDR3 here is CASSLRDTPNVLTF. The DNA for the CDR3 is TGCGCCAGCAGCCTAAGGGACACCCCCAACGTCCTGACTTTC.